What follows describes a single T cell receptor (beta chain). This sample stems from a study of blood T cell repertoires in COVID-19. About the research overall: The samples span acute and convalescent COVID-19 from the United States, Italy and Spain. Sample material is recorded as cDNA or gDNA derived from T cells, B-cell-depleted T cells, or PBMCs.

Profiled with immunoSEQ multiplex PCR; TCRdb holds only in-frame clones, not every one. Among under 200,000 clones listed, about 80% were seen once. Germline V gives CDR1 SGHTA, CDR2 FQGTGA. V gave up 0 bases and J gave up 5 bases, with 8 bases separating them. The CDR3 has 15 residues. The sequence derives from a man aged 65-85 years who had recovered from COVID-19. V gene TRBV7-3 combines with J gene TRBJ2-6, with no clear D. Input material: peripheral blood. The CDR3 DNA is TGTGCCAGCAGCTTAACGCCAGGCTGGGCCAACGTCCTGACTTTC. Its translation is CASSLTPGWANVLTF.